This is a list of T cell receptor beta chains from one sample in a study of graft-versus-host responses after intestinal transplantation. Their target antigens are unknown. The table came from immunoSEQ multiplex PCR; TCRdb's copy has only in-frame clones and leaves some out. The sample lists 65,000 to 90,000 clones; under 95% were seen once. The sample consisted of unstimulated CD8+ T cells sorted from spleen or lymph node cells, taken before transplant. These receptor sequences come from a human donor who was the organ donor for an intestinal transplant. Each CDR3 is given with its conserved first and last residue. The order of the fields is V gene, clone size, J gene, D gene, CDR3 protein, CDR3 DNA. The D gene is left open where the match is weak. Size values are once, few and many counts, or a class for expanded clones, and some rows have none.

TRBV4-3	-	TRBJ2-7	TRBD2	CASSQERGGGAYEQYF	TGCGCCAGCAGCCAAGAAAGAGGCGGGGGGGCATACGAGCAGTACTTC
TRBV13	-	TRBJ1-6	TRBD1	CASSLGQGAGSPLHF	TGTGCCAGCAGCCTGGGACAGGGGGCTGGGTCACCCCTCCACTTT
TRBV9	-	TRBJ1-1	-	CASSAKKQAPNTEAFF	TGTGCCAGCAGCGCTAAAAAACAGGCTCCGAACACTGAAGCTTTCTTT
TRBV6-6	-	TRBJ2-2	-	CASMTPAFANTGELFF	TGTGCCAGCATGACACCCGCGTTCGCGAACACCGGGGAGCTGTTTTTT
TRBV27	once	TRBJ1-6	-	CASTISGTYNSPLHF	TGTGCCAGCACCATTTCAGGGACCTATAATTCACCCCTCCACTTT
TRBV27	-	TRBJ2-1	TRBD2	CASRRAGGLYNEQFF	TGTGCCAGCAGGCGAGCGGGGGGACTCTACAATGAGCAGTTCTTC
TRBV7-3	-	TRBJ2-3	TRBD2	CASSPLPSGGAVDTQYF	TGTGCCAGCAGCCCCCTCCCTAGCGGGGGGGCCGTCGATACGCAGTATTTT
TRBV5-3	-	TRBJ2-1	TRBD2	CARGPRGLAGANEQFF	TGTGCCAGAGGGCCGAGAGGGCTAGCGGGGGCTAATGAGCAGTTCTTC
TRBV2	-	TRBJ1-1	-	CASSEASVLNTEAFF	TGTGCCAGCAGTGAAGCGTCAGTCTTGAACACTGAAGCTTTCTTT
TRBV27	-	TRBJ1-2	TRBD1	CASSKDSGTGSVRGYTF	TGTGCCAGCAGCAAAGACTCCGGGACAGGTTCCGTGAGGGGCTACACCTTC
TRBV18	-	TRBJ1-2	TRBD1	CASSPDRGLLWTNYGYTF	TGTGCCAGCTCGCCAGACAGGGGCCTGCTTTGGACTAACTATGGCTACACCTTC
TRBV4-2	-	TRBJ1-2	-	CASSQEGAPNYGYTF	TGTGCCAGCAGCCAAGAGGGGGCGCCGAACTATGGCTACACCTTC
TRBV10-1	-	TRBJ2-7	TRBD1	CASSDRGDRESYEQYF	TGCGCCAGCAGTGATAGAGGAGACAGGGAATCCTACGAGCAGTACTTC
TRBV27	-	TRBJ1-4	-	CASSRRGGQLFF	TGTGCCAGCAGCCGGCGCGGGGGGCAACTGTTTTTT
TRBV4-3	-	TRBJ1-1	-	CASSQGGGYTEAFF	TGCGCCAGCAGCCAGGGGGGGGGCTACACTGAAGCTTTCTTT
TRBV30	-	TRBJ2-3	-	CAGIRGDTQYF	TGTGCCGGAATCCGGGGAGATACGCAGTATTTT
TRBV7-9	-	TRBJ2-7	-	CASSSASSSYEQYF	TGTGCCAGCAGCTCCGCTTCCTCGAGTTACGAGCAGTACTTC
TRBV4-2	-	TRBJ2-7	-	CASSQEWAISYEQYF	TGTGCCAGCAGCCAAGAATGGGCGATCTCCTACGAGCAGTACTTC
TRBV2	-	TRBJ2-1	-	CASSKRNEQFF	TGTGCCAGCAGTAAGAGGAATGAGCAGTTCTTC
TRBV11-1	-	TRBJ2-1	TRBD2	CASSLGLAGLGSYNEQFF	TGTGCCAGCAGCTTGGGACTAGCGGGGCTGGGGTCCTACAATGAGCAGTTCTTC
TRBV2	-	TRBJ2-1	-	CASSGFLSESSYNEQFF	TGTGCCAGCAGTGGATTCCTTAGCGAGAGCTCCTACAATGAGCAGTTCTTC
TRBV7-2	-	TRBJ2-7	-	CASSLLIDSSYEQYF	TGTGCCAGCAGCTTATTAATCGACTCTTCCTACGAGCAGTACTTC
TRBV7-8	-	TRBJ2-2	-	CASSLAGGNTGELFF	TGTGCCAGCAGCTTAGCGGGGGGGAACACCGGGGAGCTGTTTTTT
TRBV7-6	-	TRBJ2-5	TRBD2	CANPAGDSGGEQETQYF	TGTGCCAACCCCGCCGGGGATAGCGGGGGGGAGCAAGAGACCCAGTACTTC